What follows are 19 T cell receptor beta chains derived from one specimen sequenced in a study of shared clonotypes between healthy human individuals. Profiling relied on immunoSEQ multiplex PCR, and the TCRdb table lists in-frame clones only, not all of them. The profile shows about 1,900,000 clones, roughly 94% of them singletons. Terminally differentiated effector memory CD45RA+ cells were excluded from the naive CD8 cells, which were CD45RO-negative and positively selected for CCR7. What was sequenced was naive CD8+ T cells sorted from blood. The source is a man younger than 30 in good health.

The chain carries TRBV19 and TRBJ1-5, with D possibly TRBD1 on 5 matching bases. Looked up from germline, CDR1 is LNHDA and CDR2 is SQIVND (reference sequence). V dropped 9 bases and J dropped 2 bases, with 14 bases sitting between them. CDR3 length equals 14 residues. CDR3 DNA sequence: TGTGCCAGAACAGGCTTTTCTGGCAATCAGCCCCAGCATTTT. Translating gives CARTGFSGNQPQHF.

This sequence joins TRBV13 and TRBJ1-3; D possibly corresponds to TRBD1 (6 bases). The length of the CDR3 is 15 residues. Trimming removed 4 bases at V and 0 bases at J, with 10 bases between. CDR1 and CDR2 (germline): PRHDT, FYEKMQ (reference sequence). CDR3 protein: CASSSSGHSGNTIYF. For the CDR3, the DNA is TGTGCCAGCAGCTCCTCGGGACACTCTGGAAACACCATATATTTT.

The J gene is TRBJ2-1, the V gene TRBV5-6; 7 bases are shared with TRBD2. The germline V gene has CDR1 SGHDT and CDR2 YYEEEE. Unmatched junction bases numbered 9, after V lost 3 bases and J lost 15 bases. There are 12 residues in the CDR3. CDR3 DNA sequence: TGTGCCAGCAGCTGGGGGAGCGGGGATCGGTTCTTC. The encoded protein is CASSWGSGDRFF.

This clone was seen just once. V gene TRBV15 combines with J gene TRBJ2-1; maybe TRBD1 (6 bases). Trimming shortened V by 6 bases and J by 1 base, and 16 bases separated the two germline ends. Germline loops: CDR1 LNHNV, CDR2 YYDKDF (reference sequence). This CDR3 has 16 residues. The CDR3 region is CATSLSRDISYNEQFF. The CDR3 coding sequence is TGTGCCACCAGTCTCTCCCGGGACATATCCTACAATGAGCAGTTCTTC.

V and J are TRBV6-5 and TRBJ2-1; D unresolved. CDR1 and CDR2 from the germline V gene are MNHEY and SVGAGI. The CDR3 totals 15 residues. V was cut by 5 bases and J by 6 bases, with 17 bases left in between. The CDR3: CASSLSMASLNEQFF. The CDR3 DNA is TGTGCCAGCAGTCTCAGTATGGCTTCCCTCAATGAGCAGTTCTTC.

The chain joins TRBV6-5 to TRBJ2-1; TRBD1 agrees at 9 bases. V lost 4 bases and J lost 8; bases outside the gene matches: 6. The CDR3 loop spans 14 amino acids. The germline V gene encodes CDR1 MNHEY and CDR2 SVGAGI. The CDR3 DNA follows: TGTGCCAGCAGTTCCCTGGACAGGGGCGATGAGCAGTTCTTC. Amino acids: CASSSLDRGDEQFF.

V gene TRBV7-3 combines with J gene TRBJ2-7, with D possibly TRBD1 on 5 matching bases. CDR1 is SGHTA, CDR2 FQGTGA, per germline. The CDR3 loop spans 13 amino acids. Trimming took off 5 bases at V and 11 bases at J, with 19 bases between the two ends. DNA of the CDR3: TGTGCCAGCAGCCCCCAAACAGGAGAGAAAAAGTACTTC. It is translated as CASSPQTGEKKYF. Variable domain in full (rest from reference TRBV7-3 and TRBJ2-7): GAGVSQTPSNKVTEKGKYVELRCDPISGHTALYWYRQSLGQGPEFLIYFQGTGAADDSGLPNDRFFAVRPEGSVSTLKIQRTERGDSAVYLCASSPQTGEKKYFGPGTRLTVT.

The V call is TRBV11-3, the J call TRBJ1-4, with D unclear. The CDR3 is made up of 15 amino acids. Germline V CDR1 and CDR2: SGHNT, YENEEA. V dropped 0 bases and J dropped 7 bases, with 12 bases sitting between them. The CDR3 spells CASSLDERICEKLFF. The CDR3 nucleotides are TGTGCCAGCAGCTTAGATGAAAGGATTTGTGAAAAACTGTTTTTT.

The chain employs TRBV27 and TRBJ2-1; D gene uncertain. Between the trimmed V and J ends, which lost 5 bases and 2 bases, there was a span of 13 bases. Germline V CDR1 and CDR2: MNHEY, SMNVEV (reference sequence). The CDR3 has 15 residues. In nucleotides, the CDR3 is TGTGCCAGCAGTATTGGACGGAAGCCCTACAATGAGCAGTTCTTC. The encoded protein is CASSIGRKPYNEQFF.

Remarks on this clone: The same CDR3 can be traced to other DNA sequences in this sample. CDR3 bases: TGTGCCAGCAGTGAAGGACGGGAGCAGTACTTC. Residues: CASSEGREQYF. The V gene is TRBV2, the J gene TRBJ2-7; unclear D gene. Germline V gene sequence: CDR1 SNHLY, CDR2 FYNNEI. The CDR3 runs to 11 residues. V dropped 1 base and J dropped 7 bases, with 5 bases sitting between them.

In this sample, this clone turned up once. The chain recombines TRBV5-5 with TRBJ2-7; D is ambiguous. This CDR3 comprises 14 residues. V lost 0 bases and J 2 bases, leaving 9 bases between the germline ends. Germline V gives CDR1 SGHKS, CDR2 YYEKEE (reference sequence). The CDR3: CASSLEKVPYEQYF. The DNA for the CDR3 is TGTGCCAGCAGCTTGGAAAAGGTCCCCTACGAGCAGTACTTC.

A remark on this clone: A junction end diverges from the germline sequence, so it may reflect a read error. The chain links TRBV27 to TRBJ2-1; D perhaps matches TRBD1 (6 bases). This CDR3 region has 13 residues. The V gene's germline CDR1 is MNHEY and CDR2 SMNVEV (reference sequence). The CDR3 DNA sequence: TGCGCAACAGGGTTTGGCAACCACAATGAGCAGTTCTTC. Translating gives CATGFGNHNEQFF.

The chain carries TRBV7-9 and TRBJ2-1; no firm D call. The CDR3 extends over 14 amino acids. Trimming stripped 6 bases from V and 0 bases from J, with 9 bases between. Germline CDR1 reads SEHNR; CDR2 reads FQNEAQ (reference sequence). The CDR3 reads CASRTSSSYNEQFF. In DNA, the CDR3 is TGTGCCAGCAGGACGTCAAGCTCCTACAATGAGCAGTTCTTC.

This chain connects TRBV7-2 to TRBJ2-7; D not certain. Trimming removed 3 bases from V and 1 base from J, with 13 bases in between. Germline CDR1 reads SGHTA; CDR2 reads FQGNSA. CDR3 length: 15 residues. The chain's CDR3 is CASSLGRAVSYEQYF. Written as DNA, the CDR3 is TGTGCCAGCAGCTTGGGCCGGGCAGTTTCCTACGAGCAGTACTTC.

The genes are TRBV25-1 and TRBJ1-1, with D unclear. CDR1 is MGHDK, CDR2 SYGVNS, per germline. The CDR3 totals 13 residues. With 1 base removed from V and 11 bases from J, the gap between germline ends came to 14 bases. CDR3 sequence: CASSESAGGKAFF. The CDR3, as DNA: TGTGCCAGCAGTGAATCGGCAGGCGGGAAGGCTTTCTTT.

The chain links TRBV2 to TRBJ1-2; D uncertain. The germline gives CDR1 SNHLY, CDR2 FYNNEI. The ends were cut back, 5 bases at V and 0 bases at J, with 10 bases in the middle. The CDR3 consists of 14 residues. CDR3 in DNA: TGTGCCAGCAGTCCTTCCCCATCTAACTATGGCTACACCTTC. The encoded protein is CASSPSPSNYGYTF.

This chain joins TRBV2 and TRBJ2-5; D possibly corresponds to TRBD1 (6 bases). The CDR3 is 15 amino acids. CDR1 is SNHLY, CDR2 FYNNEI, per germline. V was clipped by 7 bases and J by 1 base, with 16 bases between them. Here the CDR3 DNA reads TGTGCCAGCATTCGAAGGTCGACAGGCCAAGAGACCCAGTACTTC. Its protein is CASIRRSTGQETQYF.

V gene TRBV18 combines with J gene TRBJ2-3, with 7 nucleotides matching TRBD1. The V segment lost 4 bases and the J segment 4 bases; nucleotides outside the gene matches: 11. Per germline, CDR1 KGHSH and CDR2 LQKENI. The length of the CDR3 is 16 residues. CDR3 nucleotides: TGTGCCAGCTCACGCGTTGAGACAGGGCCGTCAGATACGCAGTATTTT. This codes for CASSRVETGPSDTQYF.

This clone was recorded only once. The chain joins TRBV7-2 to TRBJ2-7, with D perhaps assigned TRBD1 or TRBD2 (5 bases each). V was cut by 3 bases and J by 0 bases, with 9 bases left in between. The CDR3 covers 14 residues. Germline V gives CDR1 SGHTA, CDR2 FQGNSA. DNA for the CDR3: TGTGCCAGCAGCTTTGCAGGGAGCTCCTACGAGCAGTACTTC. Protein product: CASSFAGSSYEQYF.